A single count supports the clone carrying this T cell receptor (beta chain). Authors' processing steps: Counts of nucleated cells, estimated from reference gene primer amplification, were obtained. Sequenced by immunoSEQ multiplex PCR; TCRdb stores in-frame clones only, minus some. From that table come the V and J calls and clone size; the DNA was used to work out D and trimming. Of over 25,000 clones in the sample, roughly 86% were seen once. This specimen comes from a study of blood T cell repertoires in COVID-19. Across the study: Collection of acute and convalescent COVID-19 samples took place in the United States, Italy and Spain. The cDNA or gDNA used as material had been derived from T cells, B-cell-depleted T cells, or PBMCs.

The ends were cut back, 5 bases at V and 8 bases at J, with 17 bases in the middle. CDR1 and CDR2 (germline): SGHRS, YFSETQ. The CDR3 is made up of 15 amino acids. The sequenced material came from peripheral blood. The V gene is TRBV5-1, the J gene TRBJ1-6; D is possibly TRBD1 (6 bases). This clonotype originated in a human donor in a cohort sampled during active COVID-19. The donor label of this sample is uncertain. The CDR3 coding sequence is TGCGCCAGCAGTCCGACCCAGGGGAGGGATTCACCCCTCCACTTT. Protein: CASSPTQGRDSPLHF.